This TCR beta chain was captured by sequencing in a study of blood T cell repertoires in COVID-19. Across the study: Some COVID-19 samples were acute and others convalescent; all came from the United States, Italy and Spain. Sample material is recorded as cDNA or gDNA derived from T cells, B-cell-depleted T cells, or PBMCs.

Original processing methods: Amplification with reference gene primers provided the estimates of nucleated cell counts. Sequencing was performed with immunoSEQ multiplex PCR; in TCRdb, only in-frame clones are kept and a portion is missing. That table gives V, J and clone size, and the DNA gave D and trimming. The sample lists about 140,000 clones, 70% to 90% occurring once. CDR1 and CDR2 (germline): SEHNR, FQNEAQ (reference sequence). The CDR3 runs 14 residues. The J segment lost 4 bases and the V segment lost 7 bases, leaving 7 bases of the junction unmatched. This clonotype was obtained from a man between 50 and 59 years old with acute or convalescent COVID-19. Sequencing was carried out using peripheral blood. The V and J genes are TRBV7-9 and TRBJ2-1, with 7 nucleotides matching TRBD1. For the CDR3, the DNA is TGTGCCAGCATCGGACAGGTCGCGTACAATGAGCAGTTCTTC. It specifies CASIGQVAYNEQFF. Combining the CDR3 with reference TRBV7-9 and TRBJ2-1 gives the whole variable domain DTGVSQNPRHKITKRGQNVTFRCDPISEHNRLYWYRQTLGQGPEFLTYFQNEAQLEKSRLLSDRFSAERPKGSFSTLEIQRTEQGDSAMYLCASIGQVAYNEQFFGPGTRLTVL.